These T cell receptor beta chains were read from a single sample in a study of human T cells and chemical hapten exposure. Each CDR3 protein gets one entry after TCRdb re-called the 5' RACE reads with MiXCR. Among approximately 150,000 distinct CDR3 sequences listed, 3.5% to 5% were seen once. The receptors come from a female donor in good health. The CDR3 runs from the conserved cysteine through the conserved F or W.

V gene	CDR3 length	CDR3 protein
TRBV11-2	13	CASRFTGAGGYTF
TRBV2	18	CASSYQGGGGPLTDTQYF
TRBV7-3	15	CASIIRGGSGNTIYF
TRBV5-4	12	CASSLTPGIQYF
TRBV20-1	11	CSAGQGTEAFF
TRBV5-4	13	CASSSGGWYGYTF
TRBV6-2/TRBV6-3	15	CASSYGTENTGELFF
TRBV30	15	CAWSVQGARVYGYTF
TRBV3-1	12	CASGTLTGELFF
TRBV12-3/TRBV12-4	15	CASSPHETSVETQYF
TRBV6-2/TRBV6-3	15	CASSKPAGGYNEQFF
TRBV6-5	15	CASSFGTSGRDTQYF
TRBV29-1	12	CSVEEQDSEQFF
TRBV7-2	13	CASSLGINQPQHF
TRBV29-1	15	CSVEDPKELNYGYTF
TRBV7-2	14	CASSLSRHNSPLHF
TRBV3-1	15	CASSQWGILRYEQYF
TRBV5-1	11	CASSLYDEQYF
TRBV7-3	16	CASSQIRGAEAGELFF
TRBV10-3	15	CAISDPGEANEKLFF
TRBV6-2/TRBV6-3	16	CASSWGRVLAIWTQYF
TRBV28	16	CALEVMGGIGNQPQHF
TRBV6-5	15	CASSYSQWVDYGYTF
TRBV5-1	14	CASSKDRALETQYF
TRBV10-3	15	CATTGSSSYNSPLHF
TRBV13	16	CASSLFRGGPPYEQYF
TRBV14	21	CASSQDHGFWVKETGKETQYF
TRBV12-3/TRBV12-4	12	CASSLVESEAFF
TRBV29-1	12	CSVKPPGNEQFF
TRBV14	14	CASSPTVYYNEQFF
TRBV6-5	16	CASRNTGGGRFGELFF
TRBV5-1	15	CASSLVVTGGSEQFF
TRBV28	16	CASSTGLAGITDTQYF
TRBV3-1	19	CASSPRGHGGLPLYNEQFF
TRBV6-5	13	CASSYLSGTEAFF
TRBV12-3/TRBV12-4	15	CASSLAGQGYEKLFF
TRBV5-6	13	CASSLGGFREQFF
TRBV20-1	13	CSAPKRVHYGYTF
TRBV7-3	13	CASSLTGTYEAFF
TRBV7-2	12	CASSFRADGYTF
TRBV25-1	15	CASSESGQGASGYTF
TRBV5-6	15	CASSLEGQGMKKLFF
TRBV18	14	CASSPGTGNSPLHF